Listed below are T cell receptor beta chains from one sample, sequenced in a study of blood T cell repertoires in COVID-19. Clones were read by immunoSEQ multiplex PCR, and TCRdb kept only the in-frame ones, dropping some. The table has about 150,000 clones, roughly nine tenths seen once. The sample was peripheral blood. Receptor source: a man aged 50 to 59 with acute or convalescent COVID-19. Each CDR3 is given with its conserved first and last residue. D genes are given only for firm matches. Part of the rows lack a size; the others show once, few, many or a class for expanded clones.

abundance	d_gene	v_gene	j_gene	CDR3aa	CDR3nt
-	-	TRBV3-1/TRBV3-2	TRBJ1-2	CASSQLSGNYGYTF	TGTGCCAGCAGCCAACTCTCAGGAAACTATGGCTACACCTTC
-	-	TRBV28	TRBJ1-1	CASRSTGSGTEAFF	TGTGCCAGCAGATCCACAGGGTCTGGCACTGAAGCTTTCTTT
few	TRBD2	TRBV19	TRBJ2-1	CASSLTSADEQFF	TGTGCCAGTAGTTTAACTAGCGCCGATGAGCAGTTCTTC
-	-	TRBV29-1	TRBJ1-1	CSVEVRRVNVLDTEAFF	TGCAGCGTTGAGGTCCGAAGGGTGAACGTACTAGACACTGAAGCTTTCTTT
few	-	TRBV9	TRBJ2-5	CASNLGNSQETQYF	TGTGCCAGCAACCTCGGGAACTCCCAAGAGACCCAGTACTTC
-	-	TRBV6-5	TRBJ2-2	CASSYSTTNTGELFF	TGTGCCAGCAGTTACTCGACAACAAACACCGGGGAGCTGTTTTTT
-	TRBD2	TRBV7-8	TRBJ2-1	CASSGLAGGGYNEQFF	TGTGCCAGCAGCGGACTAGCGGGAGGGGGGTACAATGAGCAGTTCTTC
-	TRBD1	TRBV27	TRBJ2-3	CASSRTGGTDTQYF	TGTGCCAGCAGTCGGACAGGGGGGACAGATACGCAGTATTTT
-	-	TRBV9	TRBJ1-4	CASSVLGTTNEKLFF	TGTGCCAGCAGCGTACTCGGTACAACTAATGAAAAACTGTTTTTT
-	-	TRBV7-9	TRBJ1-6	CASSSRGDSYNSPLHF	TGTGCCAGCAGCTCCAGGGGCGACTCCTATAATTCACCCCTCCACTTT
-	TRBD1	TRBV28	TRBJ1-1	CASRADRGVTEAFF	TGTGCCAGCCGAGCCGACAGGGGTGTCACTGAAGCTTTCTTT
once	TRBD2	TRBV3-1/TRBV3-2	TRBJ2-7	CASSQNIALAGGKQYF	TGTGCCAGCAGCCAAAATATTGCACTAGCGGGTGGGAAGCAGTACTTC
-	TRBD2	TRBV6-2/TRBV6-3	TRBJ2-1	CASSYLGLAWNEQFF	TGTGCCAGCAGTTACTTGGGACTAGCGTGGAATGAGCAGTTCTTC
-	TRBD1	TRBV4-3	TRBJ1-1	CASSQWDRGRTEAFF	TGCGCCAGCAGCCAGTGGGACAGGGGGCGGACTGAAGCTTTCTTT
-	TRBD1	TRBV28	TRBJ1-6	CASSVSGGSSNSPLHF	TGTGCCAGCAGTGTTTCAGGGGGTTCGTCCAATTCACCCCTCCACTTT
-	TRBD1	TRBV7-2	TRBJ2-2	CASRGAGTGNTGELFF	TGTGCCAGCAGGGGGGCCGGGACAGGGAACACCGGGGAGCTGTTTTTT
-	TRBD1	TRBV14	TRBJ1-2	CASSDLRGSNYGYTF	TGTGCCAGCAGCGATCTCAGGGGGAGTAACTATGGCTACACCTTC
-	TRBD1	TRBV28	TRBJ2-7	CASSSSGTGLFDEQYF	TGTGCCAGCAGTTCATCCGGGACAGGGCTCTTCGACGAGCAGTACTTC
-	TRBD2	TRBV6-1	TRBJ2-7	CASSVLGGRQGPYEQYF	TGTGCCAGCAGTGTCTTGGGAGGGAGGCAGGGCCCCTACGAGCAGTACTTC
-	-	TRBV2	TRBJ2-3	CASSEDKAGETQYF	TGTGCCAGCAGCGAGGACAAGGCCGGAGAGACGCAGTATTTT
-	-	TRBV7-8	TRBJ1-2	CASSFRDTYYGYTF	TGTGCCAGCAGCTTCCGGGACACGTATTATGGCTACACCTTC
once	TRBD1	TRBV5-1	TRBJ2-2	CASSPHQGAGSGELFF	TGCGCCAGCAGCCCGCATCAGGGGGCTGGATCCGGGGAGCTGTTTTTT
-	-	TRBV11-2	TRBJ2-5	CASSLDTVQETQYF	TGTGCCAGCAGCTTAGATACGGTGCAAGAGACCCAGTACTTC
-	TRBD2	TRBV4-2	TRBJ2-2	CASLGERERTGELFF	TGTGCCAGCCTCGGGGAGCGGGAGCGGACCGGGGAGCTGTTTTTT
-	-	TRBV12-3/TRBV12-4	TRBJ1-2	CASRPGRDDGYTF	TGTGCCAGCAGGCCAGGGAGGGATGATGGCTACACCTTC
-	-	TRBV7-7	TRBJ2-1	CASSRGSYNEQFF	TGTGCTAGCAGTCGGGGGTCCTACAATGAGCAGTTCTTC
-	-	TRBV24-1	TRBJ1-2	CATSPHSANYGYTF	TGTGCCACCAGTCCCCACAGTGCTAACTATGGCTACACCTTC
-	TRBD1	TRBV11-2	TRBJ1-1	CASSSRTGNTEAFF	TGTGCCAGCAGCTCGCGGACAGGGAACACTGAAGCTTTCTTT
-	-	TRBV6-4	TRBJ1-6	CASSERRGGSPLHF	TGTGCCAGCAGTGAGCGCAGGGGTGGATCACCCCTCCACTTT
-	TRBD1	TRBV3-1/TRBV3-2	TRBJ2-5	CASSNRGPPETQYF	TGTGCCAGCAGCAACAGGGGTCCCCCGGAGACCCAGTACTTC
-	-	TRBV20-1	TRBJ1-3	CSASLSSGNTIYF	TGCAGTGCTAGTCTATCTTCTGGAAACACCATATATTTT
-	-	TRBV24-1	TRBJ1-1	CATSDAGAVAEAFF	TGTGCCACCAGTGACGCAGGGGCGGTAGCTGAAGCTTTCTTT
-	-	TRBV5-4	TRBJ1-4	CASSVTGGEKLFF	TGTGCCAGCAGCGTTACGGGGGGGGAAAAACTGTTTTTT
once	-	TRBV21-1	TRBJ2-2	CASSIPGTGDFNEGDLPDGELFF	TGTGCCAGCAGCATTCCCGGGACAGGGGATTTTAATGAGGGGGACCTCCCCGACGGGGAGCTGTTTTTT
-	-	TRBV29-1	TRBJ2-7	CSVKLNYEQYF	TGCAGCGTTAAACTGAACTACGAGCAGTACTTC
-	-	TRBV15	TRBJ1-2	CATSRGGSLDSYGYTF	TGTGCCACCAGCAGAGGGGGTTCATTGGACAGCTATGGCTACACCTTC
once	TRBD1	TRBV7-2	TRBJ2-1	CASSLGRGLGNEQFF	TGTGCCAGCAGCTTGGGCAGGGGGCTCGGGAATGAGCAGTTCTTC
-	-	TRBV29-1	TRBJ2-1	CSAAPQGNEQFF	TGCAGCGCCGCACCTCAGGGCAATGAGCAGTTCTTC
-	TRBD1	TRBV5-4	TRBJ2-5	CASSLLQGNQETQYF	TGTGCCAGCAGCTTGTTACAGGGGAACCAAGAGACCCAGTACTTC
-	-	TRBV6-6	TRBJ1-3	CASSVGGVSGNTIYF	TGTGCCAGCAGTGTCGGCGGGGTCTCTGGAAACACCATATATTTT
-	TRBD1	TRBV15	TRBJ2-7	CATSWRTGQGEQYF	TGTGCCACCAGCTGGAGGACAGGCCAGGGCGAGCAGTACTTC
-	-	TRBV18	TRBJ2-1	CATHKGVGNNEQFF	TGTGCCACCCACAAGGGGGTAGGGAACAATGAGCAGTTCTTC
-	-	TRBV6-1	TRBJ2-6	CASSDTGKWTGANVLTF	TGTGCCAGCAGTGACACAGGGAAATGGACCGGGGCCAACGTCCTGACTTTC
-	-	TRBV28	TRBJ1-5	CASSLSGQTNQPQHF	TGTGCCAGCAGTTTATCTGGACAGACGAATCAGCCCCAGCATTTT
-	-	TRBV5-1	TRBJ2-7	CASRQLLSYEQYF	TGCGCCAGCAGACAGCTCCTTTCCTACGAGCAGTACTTC
-	TRBD1	TRBV6-5	TRBJ1-5	CASTSGGDRGQHF	TGTGCCAGCACGTCGGGGGGGGACAGGGGCCAGCATTTT
-	TRBD1	TRBV10-3	TRBJ2-2	CAIRPTGVTGELFF	TGTGCCATCAGGCCCACAGGGGTAACCGGGGAGCTGTTTTTT
-	TRBD1	TRBV4-2	TRBJ2-3	CASSPSLGQGTDTQYF	TGTGCCAGCAGCCCGTCTTTGGGACAGGGGACAGATACGCAGTATTTT
-	TRBD2	TRBV27	TRBJ2-3	CASSPRTSGGTDTQYF	TGTGCCAGCAGTCCCAGGACTAGCGGGGGCACAGATACGCAGTATTTT
-	TRBD1	TRBV5-1	TRBJ1-5	CASSSTGGSNQPQHF	TGCGCCAGCAGCTCGACAGGGGGCAGCAATCAGCCCCAGCATTTT
-	-	TRBV27	TRBJ2-1	CAIRRASETSEQFF	TGTGCCATCCGGAGGGCTAGCGAGACTTCGGAGCAGTTCTTC
-	-	TRBV29-1	TRBJ2-4	CSVEFPVGGEQYF	TGCAGCGTTGAATTTCCCGTAGGCGGGGAACAGTACTTC
-	-	TRBV19	TRBJ1-1	CASSPSGMWMNTEAFF	TGTGCCAGTAGTCCATCAGGGATGTGGATGAACACTGAAGCTTTCTTT
few	TRBD2	TRBV9	TRBJ2-2	CASSAHGAGANTGELFF	TGTGCCAGCAGCGCCCATGGGGCGGGAGCGAACACCGGGGAGCTGTTTTTT
-	-	TRBV27	TRBJ2-1	CASSLTGQKPDNEQFF	TGTGCCAGCAGCCTAACGGGACAAAAGCCAGACAATGAGCAGTTCTTC